The 27 T cell receptor beta chains reported below all come from one sample, sequenced in a study of blood T cell repertoires in COVID-19. Profiled with immunoSEQ multiplex PCR; TCRdb holds only in-frame clones, not every one. Of about 140,000 clones in the sample, around 84% are singletons; the top ten hold more than 5%. Sequenced: peripheral blood. These receptors originate from a human donor in a cohort sampled during active COVID-19.

The rearrangement uses TRBV4-2 and TRBJ2-5, with TRBD2 matching 10 bases. The ends lost 1 base at V and 5 bases at J; junction bases unmatched: 10. The CDR3 spans 17 residues. Germline V lookup: CDR1 LGHNA, CDR2 YNFKEQ. CDR3 nucleotides: TGTGCCAGCAGCCAAGGGGACCTAGCGGGAGAAAGCGAGACCCAGTACTTC. Translation: CASSQGDLAGESETQYF.

This clone was recorded only once. The V gene is TRBV28, the J gene TRBJ2-7; 7 bases are a match to TRBD2. Trimming took 5 bases from V and 2 from J; bases not matched to a gene: 6. The CDR3 length is 14 residues. Germline assignment: CDR1 MDHEN and CDR2 SYDVKM. CDR3 sequence: CASSQTSVTYEQYF. The CDR3 coding sequence is TGTGCCAGCAGTCAAACTAGCGTTACCTACGAGCAGTACTTC.

The sample holds one count of this clone. The rearrangement links TRBV6-5 to TRBJ2-1, with D maybe TRBD1 (5 bases). V lost 7 bases and J lost 4, with 8 bases in between. The CDR3 extends over 12 amino acids. Germline CDR1 MNHEY, CDR2 SVGAGI. CDR3 residues: CASTPGYNEQFF. The CDR3 DNA reads TGTGCCAGCACCCCAGGGTACAATGAGCAGTTCTTC.

This clone showed up just once. The V gene is TRBV6-5, the J gene TRBJ1-6; 12 bases agree with TRBD1. Germline V lookup: CDR1 MNHEY, CDR2 SVGAGI. V lost 6 bases to trimming and J lost 10 bases; unmatched junction nucleotides: 4. The CDR3 has 14 amino acids. CDR3 in DNA: TGTGCCAGCAGCTGGGACAGGGGGCTCTCACCCCTCCACTTT. The encoded protein is CASSWDRGLSPLHF.

Only one count was recorded for this clone. V usage is TRBV5-1 and J usage is TRBJ2-3; 10 nucleotides agree with TRBD2. This CDR3 has 21 amino acids. Germline V gene sequence: CDR1 SGHRS, CDR2 YFSETQ. Unmatched junction bases numbered 18, after V lost 1 base and J lost 1 base. CDR3 residues: CASSLSWWRTSGPWGTDTQYF. Written as DNA, the CDR3 is TGCGCCAGCAGCTTGTCTTGGTGGAGGACTAGCGGCCCGTGGGGCACAGATACGCAGTATTTT. The full variable domain, rest sourced from reference TRBV5-1 and TRBJ2-3, is KAGVTQTPRYLIKTRGQQVTLSCSPISGHRSVSWYQQTPGQGLQFLFEYFSETQRNKGNFPGRFSGRQFSNSRSEMNVSTLELGDSALYLCASSLSWWRTSGPWGTDTQYFGPGTRLTVL.

V and J are TRBV6-5 and TRBJ2-2; 12 bases fit TRBD2. J gave up 3 bases and V 6 bases, and 2 bases lay outside the gene matches. The germline gives CDR1 MNHEY, CDR2 SVGAGI. This CDR3 has 15 amino acids. CDR3: CASRTSGGYTGELFF. In nucleotides, the CDR3 is TGTGCCAGCAGGACTAGCGGGGGCTACACCGGGGAGCTGTTTTTT.

V and J are TRBV5-5 and TRBJ1-1; 10 nucleotides match TRBD1. The germline CDR1 and CDR2 sequences are SGHKS and YYEKEE (reference sequence). This CDR3 has 16 amino acids. V trimming: 3 bases; J trimming: 8 bases; junction bases outside the gene matches: 13. The CDR3 DNA reads as TGTGCCAGCAGCTCGGGGACAGGGGCCCGAACCACGGAAGCTTTCTTT. The encoded protein is CASSSGTGARTTEAFF.

This chain uses TRBV2 with TRBJ2-3, with 10 bases matching TRBD2. The CDR3 is 14 residues long. In germline, CDR1 is SNHLY, CDR2 FYNNEI. V lost 5 bases and J lost 4; bases outside the gene matches: 3. CDR3 nucleotides: TGTGCCAGCAGTCCCGGGACTAGCGCAGATACGCAGTATTTT. Translating it yields CASSPGTSADTQYF.

V is TRBV3-1 (or the pseudogene TRBV3-2) and J is TRBJ1-2; D not certain. The CDR3 has 14 residues. V was shortened by 4 bases and J by 6 bases, with 15 bases between the two germline ends. From germline, CDR1 is LGHDT and CDR2 YNNKEL (reference sequence). This CDR3 is CASSLQELSDGYTF. For the CDR3, the DNA is TGTGCCAGCAGCCTCCAAGAACTTTCCGATGGCTACACCTTC.

The rearrangement uses TRBV5-1 and TRBJ2-1; 7 positions agree with TRBD2. Trimming at V came to 3 bases and at J to 15 bases, leaving 12 bases not matched to a gene. Germline V gene data show CDR1 as SGHRS and CDR2 as YFSETQ. This CDR3 is built from 13 residues. For the CDR3, the DNA is TGCGCCAGCAGCTCTGGGGGGGACTGGCCGGTGTTCTTC. This encodes CASSSGGDWPVFF. Combining the CDR3 with reference TRBV5-1 and TRBJ2-1 gives the whole variable domain KAGVTQTPRYLIKTRGQQVTLSCSPISGHRSVSWYQQTPGQGLQFLFEYFSETQRNKGNFPGRFSGRQFSNSRSEMNVSTLELGDSALYLCASSSGGDWPVFFGPGTRLTVL.

The rearrangement links TRBV19 to TRBJ2-1, with D perhaps matching TRBD2 (6 bases). Germline CDR1 and CDR2: LNHDA and SQIVND (reference sequence). This CDR3 comprises 17 residues. Trimming removed 5 bases at V and 0 bases at J, with 17 bases between. CDR3 nucleotide sequence: TGTGCCAGTAGTGAGGGGACTTTTCTAAGCTCCTACAATGAGCAGTTCTTC. This translates into CASSEGTFLSSYNEQFF.

V usage is TRBV5-1 and J usage is TRBJ1-1; D uncertain. The CDR3 totals 15 residues. V lost 4 bases and J 5 bases, leaving 18 bases between the germline ends. Germline assignment: CDR1 SGHRS and CDR2 YFSETQ. This CDR3 is CASSLVSGGVTEAFF. The CDR3 bases are TGCGCCAGCAGCCTTGTCAGCGGAGGAGTGACTGAAGCTTTCTTT.

This CDR3 reads CASSSPPGSYEQYF. The CDR3 DNA reads as TGTGCCAGCAGCTCACCGCCGGGGTCCTACGAGCAGTACTTC. V gene TRBV7-9 combines with J gene TRBJ2-7, with D possibly TRBD2 on 5 matching bases. CDR1 and CDR2 (germline): SEHNR, FQNEAQ (reference sequence). This CDR3 contains 14 residues. Trimming pared 4 bases from V and 1 base from J, leaving 11 bases between.

This clone was observed a few times. The CDR3: CASTTRGAQETQYF. CDR3 DNA: TGTGCCAGCACAACAAGAGGAGCACAAGAGACCCAGTACTTC. V is TRBV28 and J is TRBJ2-5, with D hard to call. The germline V gene has CDR1 MDHEN and CDR2 SYDVKM. The ends were cut back, 7 bases at V and 2 bases at J, with 14 bases in the middle. The CDR3 sequence is 14 residues long. The whole variable domain, remainder taken from reference TRBV28 and TRBJ2-5, is DVKVTQSSRYLVKRTGEKVFLECVQDMDHENMFWYRQDPGLGLRLIYFSYDVKMKEKGDIPEGYSVSREKKERFSLILESASTNQTSMYLCASTTRGAQETQYFGPGTRLLVL.

The rearrangement links TRBV5-1 to TRBJ2-1; 10 bases agree with TRBD2. Looked up from germline, CDR1 is SGHRS and CDR2 is YFSETQ. V was clipped by 4 bases and J by 7 bases; unmatched bases: 8. The CDR3 loop spans 15 amino acids. The CDR3, as DNA: TGCGCCAGCAGCCCTGGACTAGCGGAGGCTAATGAGCAGTTCTTC. Protein: CASSPGLAEANEQFF. Supplemented by reference TRBV5-1 and TRBJ2-1, the full variable domain reads KAGVTQTPRYLIKTRGQQVTLSCSPISGHRSVSWYQQTPGQGLQFLFEYFSETQRNKGNFPGRFSGRQFSNSRSEMNVSTLELGDSALYLCASSPGLAEANEQFFGPGTRLTVL.

The chain joins TRBV4-2 to TRBJ2-3; 9 positions match TRBD2. J lost 2 bases, V lost 0 bases, and 6 bases had no gene match. The germline CDR1 and CDR2 sequences are LGHNA and YNFKEQ. CDR3 length: 17 residues. For the CDR3, the DNA is TGTGCCAGCAGCCAAGATGGCGGGGGGGGCTACACAGATACGCAGTATTTT. Amino acid sequence: CASSQDGGGGYTDTQYF.

The J gene is TRBJ1-4, the V gene TRBV6-5; 10 bases align to TRBD1. There are 14 residues in the CDR3. Trimming cost V 7 bases and J 8 bases; bases outside gene matches: 7. Germline assignment: CDR1 MNHEY and CDR2 SVGAGI. CDR3 sequence (DNA): TGTGCCAGCAATTTGGACAGGGGGTCAGAAAAACTGTTTTTT. Translation: CASNLDRGSEKLFF.

The rearrangement links TRBV2 to TRBJ1-6, with 12 bases that match TRBD1. Trimming cost V 7 bases and J 11 bases; bases outside gene matches: 3. Germline lookup yields CDR1 SNHLY and CDR2 FYNNEI. This CDR3 is 13 amino acids long. Written as DNA, the CDR3 is TGTGCCAGCAAGGGACAGGGGGCTGCACCCCTCCACTTT. This translates into CASKGQGAAPLHF.

The J gene is TRBJ2-5, the V gene TRBV19; TRBD2 agrees at 8 bases. V was pared by 6 bases and J by 4 bases, with 4 bases of the junction left unmatched. Germline V gene sequence: CDR1 LNHDA, CDR2 SQIVND (reference sequence). CDR3 length equals 13 residues. The CDR3 region is CASSFAGGETQYF. DNA of the CDR3: TGTGCCAGTAGCTTCGCGGGAGGAGAGACCCAGTACTTC.

V usage is TRBV5-1 and J usage is TRBJ1-4; 9 bases match TRBD1. Germline V gene sequence: CDR1 SGHRS, CDR2 YFSETQ. This CDR3 is 14 amino acids long. J was trimmed by 7 bases and V by 4 bases; bases with no gene match: 5. The CDR3, as DNA: TGCGCCAGCAGCCCCACAGGGGGCAGTGAAAAACTGTTTTTT. Encoded protein: CASSPTGGSEKLFF.

The count of this clone is one. The chain recombines TRBV18 with TRBJ2-7; possibly TRBD2 for D (7 bases). The CDR3 contains 15 residues. Trimming cost V 6 bases and J 3 bases, with 18 bases left between them. Germline CDR1 KGHSH, CDR2 LQKENI. CDR3 nucleotides: TGTGCCAGCTCCCCGCCCCCGGGGGGCCACTACGAGCAGTACTTC. Encoded protein: CASSPPPGGHYEQYF.

The chain has TRBV19 and TRBJ2-7, with 12 bases identical to TRBD2. The CDR3 is made up of 13 amino acids. The V gene end was trimmed by 5 bases and the J gene end by 6 bases; junction bases not matched to a gene: 2. Germline assignment: CDR1 LNHDA and CDR2 SQIVND (reference sequence). CDR3 coding DNA: TGTGCCAGTAGTCGGGGACTAGCGGGCGAGCAGTACTTC. As protein: CASSRGLAGEQYF.

The CDR3: CASSPHTNTEAFF. DNA for the CDR3: TGTGCCAGCAGCCCGCACACCAACACTGAAGCTTTCTTT. The gene calls are TRBV14 and TRBJ1-1; D uncertain. The germline V gene has CDR1 SGHDN and CDR2 FVKESK. Trimming removed 4 bases from V and 2 bases from J, with 8 bases in between. CDR3 length equals 13 residues. Based on the CDR3 plus reference TRBV14 and TRBJ1-1, the full variable domain is EAGVTQFPSHSVIEKGQTVTLRCDPISGHDNLYWYRRVMGKEIKFLLHFVKESKQDESGMPNNRFLAERTGGTYSTLKVQPAELEDSGVYFCASSPHTNTEAFFGQGTRLTVV.

The J gene is TRBJ2-1, the V gene TRBV11-2; 8 positions match TRBD2. Germline V gene lookup returns CDR1 SGHAT and CDR2 FQNNGV. This CDR3 has 16 amino acids. The ends lost 6 bases at V and 6 bases at J; junction bases unmatched: 13. The CDR3 coding sequence is TGTGCCAGCAGTTTAAGGAGCGGGAGAAGCTCCAATGAGCAGTTCTTC. Translation: CASSLRSGRSSNEQFF.

This chain connects TRBV19 to TRBJ1-5; D ambiguous. Between the trimmed V and J ends, which lost 6 bases and 1 base, there was a span of 19 bases. The CDR3 length is 17 residues. The germline V gene encodes CDR1 LNHDA and CDR2 SQIVND (reference sequence). CDR3 nucleotide sequence: TGTGCCAGTAGCCACGACAAGGCAGCCCAGAGCAATCAGCCCCAGCATTTT. This sequence encodes CASSHDKAAQSNQPQHF. The complete variable domain, with remaining parts taken from reference TRBV19 and TRBJ1-5, reads DGGITQSPKYLFRKEGQNVTLSCEQNLNHDAMYWYRQDPGQGLRLIYYSQIVNDFQKGDIAEGYSVSREKKESFPLTVTSAQKNPTAFYLCASSHDKAAQSNQPQHFGDGTRLSIL.

This chain links TRBV2 with TRBJ2-3; 10 bases fit TRBD1. This CDR3 has 14 amino acids. The V gene's germline CDR1 is SNHLY and CDR2 FYNNEI. Trimming removed 6 bases from V and 6 bases from J; junction bases left unmatched: 6. The CDR3 protein is CASSSDRGMDTQYF. The DNA of the CDR3 is TGTGCCAGCAGCTCGGACAGGGGGATGGATACGCAGTATTTT.

The chain has TRBV3-1 (or the pseudogene TRBV3-2) and TRBJ1-1, with D perhaps matching TRBD1 (5 bases). This CDR3 region has 14 residues. Germline CDR1 is LGHDT and CDR2 is YNNKEL (reference sequence). V was cut by 3 bases and J by 3 bases, with 11 bases left in between. DNA for the CDR3: TGTGCCAGCAGCCATCGGGGGTCGTACACTGAAGCTTTCTTT. Translation gives CASSHRGSYTEAFF.